These 29 T cell receptor beta chains were all obtained from the same sample, sequenced in a study of blood T cell repertoires in COVID-19. The protocol was immunoSEQ multiplex PCR, while the TCRdb copy is restricted to in-frame clones and leaves out a portion. This sample yields under 200,000 clones, of which around four fifths are seen a single time; 6.5% belongs to the top ten. The sample comprised peripheral blood. These receptors all stem from a man between 65 and 79 years old with active or convalescent COVID-19.

The chain uses TRBV19 and TRBJ1-5; D unclear. V lost 3 bases to trimming and J lost 3 bases, with 6 bases between them. The CDR3 is 13 residues long. Germline loops: CDR1 LNHDA, CDR2 SQIVND (reference sequence). CDR3 region: CASSMADNQPQHF. The DNA for the CDR3 is TGTGCCAGTAGTATGGCAGACAATCAGCCCCAGCATTTT.

The chain is built from TRBV11-2 and TRBJ1-6; D gene unclear. With 3 bases removed from V and 7 bases from J, the gap between germline ends came to 13 bases. The germline V gene has CDR1 SGHAT and CDR2 FQNNGV. The CDR3 is 15 residues long. CDR3 loop: CASSFQWGENSPLHF. The DNA of the CDR3 is TGTGCCAGCAGCTTCCAGTGGGGAGAGAATTCACCCCTCCACTTT.

This chain connects TRBV6-5 to TRBJ1-6, with a weak D call TRBD1 (5 bases). The ends were cut back, 2 bases at V and 7 bases at J, with 12 bases in the middle. This CDR3 has 15 residues. Germline V lookup: CDR1 MNHEY, CDR2 SVGAGI. The CDR3, as DNA: TGTGCCAGCAGTTACCAGGGTCTCCACAATTCACCCCTCCACTTT. It is translated as CASSYQGLHNSPLHF.

Here the CDR3 reads CASSRQLSEAFF. The CDR3 bases are TGTGCCAGCAGCCGACAGTTATCTGAAGCTTTCTTT. This chain uses TRBV5-8 with TRBJ1-1; D might be TRBD1 (5 bases). The CDR3 is 12 amino acids. Germline loops: CDR1 SGHTS, CDR2 YDEGEE. The ends were cut back, 4 bases at V and 6 bases at J, with 10 bases in the middle.

This clone appeared a single time. The rearrangement links TRBV4-3 to TRBJ1-5, with D possibly matching TRBD1 (5 bases). Germline V gives CDR1 LGHNA, CDR2 YSLEER. V lost 1 base and J lost 8, with 15 bases in between. The CDR3 has 15 residues. CDR3 region: CASSQAWEGFKPQHF. The CDR3 DNA is TGCGCCAGCAGCCAAGCGTGGGAGGGGTTTAAGCCCCAGCATTTT.

V usage is TRBV18 and J usage is TRBJ1-2; a weak D match, TRBD1 (6 bases). The CDR3 length is 15 residues. V was trimmed by 3 bases and J by 0 bases, leaving 11 bases between them. Germline-derived CDR1 and CDR2 are KGHSH and LQKENI. CDR3 residues: CASSPYRATNYGYTF. CDR3 nucleotides: TGTGCCAGCTCACCTTACAGGGCAACTAACTATGGCTACACCTTC.

This sequence joins TRBV9 and TRBJ2-1; D is undetermined. V lost 0 bases, J lost 7 bases, and 8 bases lay in between. The CDR3 consists of 13 residues. Germline V gene sequence: CDR1 SGDLS, CDR2 YYNGEE. CDR3 nucleotide sequence: TGTGCCAGCAGCGTAGGTCAGGAAAATGAGCAGTTCTTC. This encodes CASSVGQENEQFF.

The V gene is TRBV29-1, the J gene TRBJ1-1, with D perhaps matching TRBD1 (5 bases). This CDR3 is 12 amino acids long. The germline CDR1 and CDR2 sequences are SQVTM and ANQGSEA. Trimming shortened V by 2 bases and J by 10 bases, and 14 bases separated the two germline ends. CDR3 residues: CSVEYPRRGAFF. The DNA of the CDR3 is TGCAGCGTTGAATACCCACGGAGGGGAGCTTTCTTT.

The CDR3 DNA is TGTGCCAGCAGCTTTTTAGTACCGTACTCTGGAAACACCATATATTTT. The encoded protein is CASSFLVPYSGNTIYF. This chain connects TRBV7-9 to TRBJ1-3; D is ambiguous. V was trimmed by 3 bases and J by 0 bases, leaving 12 bases between them. This CDR3 comprises 16 residues. Germline V CDR1 and CDR2: SEHNR, FQNEAQ (reference sequence). The full variable domain, its missing parts supplied by reference TRBV7-9 and TRBJ1-3, is DTGVSQNPRHKITKRGQNVTFRCDPISEHNRLYWYRQTLGQGPEFLTYFQNEAQLEKSRLLSDRFSAERPKGSFSTLEIQRTEQGDSAMYLCASSFLVPYSGNTIYFGEGSWLTVV.

The chain carries TRBV6-1 and TRBJ1-2; D gene uncertain. Looked up from germline, CDR1 is MNHNS and CDR2 is SASEGT. Between the trimmed V and J ends, which lost 5 bases and 7 bases, there was a span of 17 bases. This CDR3 is built from 14 residues. CDR3 in DNA: TGTGCCAGCAGTTCTATTTCCCTAGCAGCTGGCTACACCTTC. This translates into CASSSISLAAGYTF.

The rearrangement joins TRBV4-1 to TRBJ2-7; 9 bases are shared with TRBD2. The germline V gene encodes CDR1 MGHRA and CDR2 YSYEKL. The junction had 6 bases not matched to a gene; V was cut back by 0 bases and J by 6 bases. The CDR3 spans 15 residues. CDR3 DNA sequence: TGCGCCAGCAGCCAAGAGAGGCTAGCGGGGTTCGAGCAGTACTTC. Translating it yields CASSQERLAGFEQYF.

The chain combines TRBV3-1 (or the pseudogene TRBV3-2) with TRBJ2-5, with TRBD2 matching over 10 bases. The CDR3 totals 15 residues. The junction had 5 bases not matched to a gene; V was cut back by 4 bases and J by 3 bases. Germline V gives CDR1 LGHDT, CDR2 YNNKEL (reference sequence). CDR3 sequence: CASSPPLAGEETQYF. For the CDR3, the DNA is TGTGCCAGCAGCCCCCCCCTAGCGGGAGAAGAGACCCAGTACTTC.

The chain joins TRBV3-1 (or the pseudogene TRBV3-2) to TRBJ2-2; D may be TRBD2 (5 bases). Trimming took off 4 bases at V and 4 bases at J, with 10 bases between the two ends. Germline values: CDR1 LGHDT, CDR2 YNNKEL (reference sequence). The CDR3 covers 14 residues. The CDR3 DNA follows: TGTGCCAGCAGCCCAGACCGGGGCACCGGGGAGCTGTTTTTT. Amino acids: CASSPDRGTGELFF.

The chain recombines TRBV9 with TRBJ2-1, with D unresolved. V was trimmed by 3 bases and J by 5 bases, leaving 9 bases between them. Germline lookup yields CDR1 SGDLS and CDR2 YYNGEE. CDR3 size: 13 residues. The CDR3 loop is CASSADFHNEQFF. The DNA for the CDR3 is TGTGCCAGCAGCGCTGACTTCCACAATGAGCAGTTCTTC.

This clone was counted only a few times. The V call is TRBV28, the J call TRBJ1-2; 7 bases map to TRBD1. The junction had 4 bases not matched to a gene; V was cut back by 7 bases and J by 8 bases. Looked up from germline, CDR1 is MDHEN and CDR2 is SYDVKM. This CDR3 contains 11 residues. CDR3 loop: CASTGGRGYTF. CDR3 in DNA: TGTGCCAGCACAGGGGGTAGAGGCTACACCTTC.

This sequence joins TRBV5-1 and TRBJ1-6; the match to TRBD1 covers 10 bases. After removal of 4 bases from V and 6 bases from J, the junction contained 4 bases not matched to a gene. The CDR3 has 15 amino acids. Germline V gene lookup returns CDR1 SGHRS and CDR2 YFSETQ. CDR3 sequence: CASSQGTGANSPLHF. In DNA, the CDR3 is TGCGCCAGCAGCCAAGGGACAGGGGCTAATTCACCCCTCCACTTT.

The CDR3 DNA reads TGCGCCAGCAGCGCCAGGGTCCTGAACACTGAAGCTTTCTTT. It is translated as CASSARVLNTEAFF. This sequence joins TRBV5-1 and TRBJ1-1; a possible D gene is TRBD1 (5 bases). CDR3 length: 14 amino acids. Trimming took 4 bases from V and 0 from J, leaving 10 bases between them. Looked up from germline, CDR1 is SGHRS and CDR2 is YFSETQ.

The CDR3: CASSYSSGNQPQHF. The CDR3, as DNA: TGTGCCAGCAGTTACTCTAGTGGCAATCAGCCCCAGCATTTT. V usage is TRBV6-5 and J usage is TRBJ1-5; no definite D call. V dropped 0 bases and J dropped 2 bases, with 5 bases sitting between them. CDR1 and CDR2 (germline): MNHEY, SVGAGI. The CDR3 length is 14 residues.

The chain has TRBV30 and TRBJ1-6; possible D gene TRBD1, 6 bases. The CDR3 covers 11 residues. Germline CDR1 is GTSNPN and CDR2 is SVGIG (reference sequence). Trimming removed 3 bases at V and 14 bases at J, with 11 bases between. The CDR3 DNA reads TGTGCCTGGAGCTTGAGGGGGTCCCTCCACTTT. Amino acid sequence: CAWSLRGSLHF. Full variable domain (rest looked up from reference TRBV30 and TRBJ1-6): SQTIHQWPATLVQPVGSPLSLECTVEGTSNPNLYWYRQAAGRGLQLLFYSVGIGQISSEVPQNLSASRPQDRQFILSSKKLLLSDSGFYLCAWSLRGSLHFGNGTRLTVT.

The V and J genes are TRBV4-1 and TRBJ2-5; D not certain. The CDR3 has 15 amino acids. Germline-derived CDR1 and CDR2 are MGHRA and YSYEKL. Trimming took off 1 base at V and 5 bases at J, with 14 bases between the two ends. In DNA form, the CDR3 reads TGCGCCAGCAGCCAAGCTCCCGCTAATCCGGAGACCCAGTACTTC. This sequence encodes CASSQAPANPETQYF.

Only a few counts were recorded for this clone. This chain uses TRBV18 with TRBJ2-5; D is perhaps TRBD1 (6 bases). The V and J ends lost 6 bases and 4 bases respectively, with 33 bases between them. CDR3 length: 20 amino acids. Per germline, CDR1 KGHSH and CDR2 LQKENI. Here the CDR3 reads CASSWRPLQGFNDRGETQYF. The CDR3 DNA reads as TGTGCCAGCTCGTGGCGGCCTTTACAGGGTTTTAACGACCGCGGAGAGACCCAGTACTTC.

Concerning this clone: An end of the junction differs from the germline gene, which may be a read error. The rearrangement links TRBV5-1 to TRBJ1-1, with 10 bases lining up with TRBD1. The CDR3 has 13 residues. Germline V lookup: CDR1 SGHRS, CDR2 YFSETQ. CDR3 amino acids: CASSLGQGADAFF. The CDR3 nucleotides are TGCGCCAGCAGCTTGGGACAGGGGGCTGATGCTTTCTTT.

V is TRBV5-1 and J is TRBJ2-3; TRBD2 aligns across 8 bases. Unmatched junction bases numbered 8, after V lost 4 bases and J lost 4 bases. This CDR3 spans 15 amino acids. Germline V lookup: CDR1 SGHRS, CDR2 YFSETQ. The CDR3 protein is CASSPAGGRSDTQYF. The CDR3, as DNA: TGCGCCAGCAGCCCTGCGGGGGGTCGATCAGATACGCAGTATTTT.

The V call is TRBV6-5, the J call TRBJ1-1; D is unclear. Trimming stripped 5 bases from V and 1 base from J, with 5 bases between. The CDR3 is 12 amino acids. From germline, CDR1 is MNHEY and CDR2 SVGAGI. The CDR3 reads CASSPRNTEAFF. The CDR3 coding sequence is TGTGCCAGCAGTCCTAGGAACACTGAAGCTTTCTTT.

The chain uses TRBV1 and TRBJ1-5; no DNA check was done on the table's D call, TRBD1. TRBV1 is shown as a pseudogene. The CDR3 loop spans 16 amino acids. The CDR3 DNA reads as TGCACCAGCAGCTTCAGGATGGGCCGGAGCAATCAGCCCCAGCATTTT. Amino acid sequence: CTSSFRMGRSNQPQHF.

V is TRBV6-5 and J is TRBJ2-5, with 7 positions matching TRBD1. The ends lost 6 bases at V and 3 bases at J; junction bases unmatched: 4. The germline V gene encodes CDR1 MNHEY and CDR2 SVGAGI. This CDR3 region has 13 residues. The CDR3 is CASSFTGEETQYF. The CDR3, as DNA: TGTGCCAGCAGCTTCACAGGGGAAGAGACCCAGTACTTC.

This rearrangement joins TRBV20-1 to TRBJ1-1; D possibly corresponds to TRBD1 (6 bases). CDR1 DFQATT and CDR2 SNEGSKA come from the germline V gene (reference sequence). Trimming pared 7 bases from V and 4 bases from J, leaving 10 bases between. This CDR3 is built from 11 residues. The chain's CDR3 is CSEARGTEAFF. The CDR3, as DNA: TGCAGTGAGGCCAGGGGCACTGAAGCTTTCTTT.

The gene calls are TRBV5-4 and TRBJ2-5; tentatively, D is TRBD2 (7 bases). The germline gives CDR1 SGHNT, CDR2 YYREEE (reference sequence). The V and J ends lost 0 bases and 5 bases respectively, with 14 bases between them. CDR3 size: 15 residues. The chain's CDR3 is CASSLAEGGPETQYF. The CDR3 coding sequence is TGTGCCAGCAGCTTGGCCGAGGGGGGGCCGGAGACCCAGTACTTC.

The chain uses TRBV6-5 and TRBJ1-5; no firm D call. The CDR3 length is 15 residues. Germline V gene sequence: CDR1 MNHEY, CDR2 SVGAGI. Trimming left V 9 bases short and J 6 bases short, with 21 bases between. This CDR3 reads CASAAADTPPQPQHF. CDR3 DNA: TGTGCCAGTGCAGCCGCCGACACCCCCCCTCAGCCCCAGCATTTT.